What follows is one TCR beta chain and its context. The germline V gene encodes CDR1 SGDLS and CDR2 YYNGEE. After removal of 2 bases from V and 4 bases from J, the junction contained 8 bases not matched to a gene. The CDR3 consists of 17 residues. The assay used was immunoSEQ (version v3.0), run at survey level. TCRdb's copy holds only in-frame clones and misses some; the assay was immunoSEQ multiplex PCR. The sample consists of tens of thousands of clones, approximately 82% of them appearing once. This record belongs to a study of long-term antiretroviral therapy in people with HIV. The chain is built from TRBV9 and TRBJ2-2; 10 bases agree with TRBD1. This receptor was identified in a man between 18 and 35 years old with HIV. The source was unsorted PBMCs, collected 0.5 years after starting antiretroviral therapy. The CDR3 DNA reads as TGTGCCAGCAGCGTCCCCCCCGGGACAGGGGTCACCGGGGAGCTGTTTTTT. Its translation is CASSVPPGTGVTGELFF. Using reference TRBV9 and TRBJ2-2 for the parts outside the CDR3, the full variable domain is DSGVTQTPKHLITATGQRVTLRCSPRSGDLSVYWYQQSLDQGLQFLIQYYNGEERAKGNILERFSAQQFPDLHSELNLSSLELGDSALYFCASSVPPGTGVTGELFFGEGSRLTVL.